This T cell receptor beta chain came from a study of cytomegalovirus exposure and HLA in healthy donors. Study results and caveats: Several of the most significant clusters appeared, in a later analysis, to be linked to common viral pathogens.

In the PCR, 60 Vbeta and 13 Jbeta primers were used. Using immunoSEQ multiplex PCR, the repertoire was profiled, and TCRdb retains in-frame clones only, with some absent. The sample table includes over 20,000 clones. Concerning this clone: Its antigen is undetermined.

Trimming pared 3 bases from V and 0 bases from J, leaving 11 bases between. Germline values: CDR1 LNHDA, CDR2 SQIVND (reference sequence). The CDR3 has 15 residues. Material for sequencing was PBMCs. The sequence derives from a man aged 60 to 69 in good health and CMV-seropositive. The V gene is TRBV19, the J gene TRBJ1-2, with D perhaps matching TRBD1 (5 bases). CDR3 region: CASSIPGGTNYGYTF. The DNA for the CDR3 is TGTGCCAGTAGTATCCCCGGGGGAACTAACTATGGCTACACCTTC.